The 5 T cell receptor beta chains reported below all come from one sample, sequenced in a study of blood T cell repertoires in COVID-19. TCRdb keeps only in-frame clones here, not all; method: immunoSEQ multiplex PCR. The sample yields tens of thousands of clones, 82% seen once. What was sequenced was peripheral blood. The receptors were gathered from a human donor in a cohort sampled during active COVID-19.

The chain employs TRBV9 and TRBJ1-3; 8 positions match TRBD1. With 0 bases clipped from V and 0 bases from J, the junction kept 2 bases outside the gene matches. The CDR3 spans 16 residues. Germline-derived CDR1 and CDR2 are SGDLS and YYNGEE. CDR3 nucleotides: TGTGCCAGCAGCGTAGGGACAGGGAGCTCTGGAAACACCATATATTTT. Its translation: CASSVGTGSSGNTIYF.

The chain couples TRBV21-1 to TRBJ2-1; the table names TRBD2, a call not compared with the DNA. TRBV21-1 is listed as a pseudogene. The CDR3 consists of 22 residues. The CDR3 protein is CASSTRGPLTSGGPASYNEQFF. The CDR3 DNA reads as TGTGCCAGCAGCACGAGGGGACCGTTGACTAGCGGGGGGCCCGCCTCCTACAATGAGCAGTTCTTC.

The genes are TRBV5-1 and TRBJ1-3, with no clear D. The germline V gene has CDR1 SGHRS and CDR2 YFSETQ. V lost 2 bases and J 1 base, leaving 7 bases between the germline ends. The CDR3 is 14 residues long. CDR3 DNA sequence: TGCGCCAGCAGCTTCGAGGGATCTGGAAACACCATATATTTT. It yields the protein CASSFEGSGNTIYF.

V usage is TRBV2 and J usage is TRBJ2-7; D unresolved. The CDR3 has 14 residues. V lost 7 bases to trimming and J lost 1 base, with 14 bases between them. CDR1 and CDR2 (germline): SNHLY, FYNNEI. CDR3 protein: CASTIGSLSYEQYF. CDR3 sequence (DNA): TGTGCCAGCACTATTGGTAGCTTGTCCTACGAGCAGTACTTC.

This clone appeared a few times. The chain recombines TRBV6-6 with TRBJ2-7, with D possibly being TRBD1 (5 bases). Germline CDR1 is MNHNY and CDR2 is SVGAGI (reference sequence). The CDR3 covers 14 residues. V gave up 8 bases and J gave up 1 base, with 15 bases separating them. The CDR3 bases are TGTGCCAGCTCAGAGCAGGGTGCGTCCTACGAGCAGTACTTC. Translating it yields CASSEQGASYEQYF.